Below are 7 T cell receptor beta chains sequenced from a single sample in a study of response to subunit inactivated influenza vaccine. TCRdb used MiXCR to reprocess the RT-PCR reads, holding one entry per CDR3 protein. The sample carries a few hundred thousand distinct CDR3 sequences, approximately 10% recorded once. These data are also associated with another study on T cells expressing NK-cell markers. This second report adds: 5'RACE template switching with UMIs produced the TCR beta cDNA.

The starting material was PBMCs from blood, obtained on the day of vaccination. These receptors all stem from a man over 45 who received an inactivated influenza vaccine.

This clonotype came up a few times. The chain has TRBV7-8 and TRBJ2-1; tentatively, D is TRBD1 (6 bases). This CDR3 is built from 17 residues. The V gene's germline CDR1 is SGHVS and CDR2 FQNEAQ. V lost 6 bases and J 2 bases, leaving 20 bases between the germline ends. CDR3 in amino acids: CASSSQADRAAYNEQFF. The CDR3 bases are TGTGCCAGCAGTTCCCAAGCGGACAGAGCTGCCTACAATGAGCAGTTCTTC.

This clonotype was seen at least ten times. The CDR3 reads CASTPHLTESNEQFF. The CDR3, as DNA: TGTGCCAGCACTCCCCACCTGACAGAAAGCAATGAGCAGTTCTTC. The gene calls are TRBV28 and TRBJ2-1, with D tentatively TRBD1 (5 bases). Germline V gene sequence: CDR1 MDHEN, CDR2 SYDVKM. With 7 bases removed from V and 6 bases from J, the gap between germline ends came to 19 bases. The CDR3 extends over 15 amino acids. Full variable domain (remainder filled in from reference TRBV28 and TRBJ2-1): DVKVTQSSRYLVKRTGEKVFLECVQDMDHENMFWYRQDPGLGLRLIYFSYDVKMKEKGDIPEGYSVSREKKERFSLILESASTNQTSMYLCASTPHLTESNEQFFGPGTRLTVL.

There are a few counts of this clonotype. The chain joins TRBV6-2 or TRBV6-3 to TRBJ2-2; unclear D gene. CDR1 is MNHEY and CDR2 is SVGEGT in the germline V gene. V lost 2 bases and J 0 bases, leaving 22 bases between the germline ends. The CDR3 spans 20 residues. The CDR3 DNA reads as TGTGCCAGCAGTTACCCTCACTTGGATACGCTCTATTCGAACACCGGGGAGCTGTTTTTT. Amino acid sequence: CASSYPHLDTLYSNTGELFF.

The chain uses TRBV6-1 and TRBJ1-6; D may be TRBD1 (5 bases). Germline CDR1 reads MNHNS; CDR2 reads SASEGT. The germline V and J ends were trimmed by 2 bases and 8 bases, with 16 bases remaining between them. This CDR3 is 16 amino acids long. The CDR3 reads CASSETRNRGDSPLHF. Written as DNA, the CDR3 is TGTGCCAGCAGTGAAACGCGGAACCGAGGGGATTCACCCCTCCACTTT.

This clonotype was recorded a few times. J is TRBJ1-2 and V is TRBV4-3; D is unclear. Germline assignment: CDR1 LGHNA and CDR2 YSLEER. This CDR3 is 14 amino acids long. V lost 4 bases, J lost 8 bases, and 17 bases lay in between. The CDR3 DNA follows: TGCGCCAGCAGCCTCTCGACGGAGATTGGAGGCTACACCTTC. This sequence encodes CASSLSTEIGGYTF.

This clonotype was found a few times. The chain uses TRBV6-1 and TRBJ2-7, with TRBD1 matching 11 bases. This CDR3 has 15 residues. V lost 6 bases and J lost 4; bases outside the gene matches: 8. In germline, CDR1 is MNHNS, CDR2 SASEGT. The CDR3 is CASRPDRGRLYEQYF. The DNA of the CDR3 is TGTGCCAGCAGACCGGACAGGGGGCGTTTATACGAGCAGTACTTC.

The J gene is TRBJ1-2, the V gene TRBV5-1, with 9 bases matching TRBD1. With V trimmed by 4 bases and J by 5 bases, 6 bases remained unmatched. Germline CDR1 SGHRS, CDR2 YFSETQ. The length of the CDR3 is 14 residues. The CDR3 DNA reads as TGCGCCAGCAGCCCGGCCGGACAGGGGTATGGCTACACCTTC. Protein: CASSPAGQGYGYTF.